This T cell receptor beta chain was profiled in a study of cytotoxic CD8 clonotypes in ibrutinib-treated CLL. Study background: Enrolment comprised some twelve relapsed/refractory and more than 14 treatment-naive patients; roughly 17 were IGHV unmutated.

This clone was seen at least ten times. The germline CDR1 and CDR2 sequences are MNHNS and SASEGT. The CDR3 has 15 residues. V lost 1 base to trimming and J lost 10 bases, with 14 bases between them. TCRdb's copy holds only in-frame clones and misses some; the assay was immunoSEQ multiplex PCR. The sample consists of 140,000 to 150,000 clones, 76% of them appearing once. The chain carries TRBV6-1 and TRBJ1-6, with D unclear. Sequencing used PBMCs, obtained after 24 months of ibrutinib treatment. This sequence was found in a human donor with chronic lymphocytic leukemia. The DNA of the CDR3 is TGTGCCAGCAGTGAAGGCGGGTTCTCCCACTCACCCCTCCACTTT. Translating gives CASSEGGFSHSPLHF.